Following are 27 T cell receptor beta chains from one sample sequenced in a study of blood T cell repertoires in COVID-19. Some clones are missing from TCRdb's copy, which holds only in-frame ones; the method was immunoSEQ multiplex PCR. The repertoire has tens of thousands of clones, approximately 84% of them found once; the top ten carry around a sixth. Sequenced material: peripheral blood. All receptors derive from a human donor with active COVID-19. The donor label of this sample is uncertain.

This chain connects TRBV9 to TRBJ1-3; 7 bases align to TRBD1. Germline loops: CDR1 SGDLS, CDR2 YYNGEE. V dropped 2 bases and J dropped 0; count of bases not matched to a gene: 5. CDR3 length: 16 amino acids. This CDR3 is CASSVTGTSSGNTIYF. CDR3 coding DNA: TGTGCCAGCAGCGTGACAGGGACCAGCTCTGGAAACACCATATATTTT.

The chain uses TRBV5-4 and TRBJ1-3, with D tentatively TRBD1 (6 bases). Trimming cost V 4 bases and J 1 base, with 12 bases left between them. Germline V gene lookup returns CDR1 SGHNT and CDR2 YYREEE (reference sequence). This CDR3 is built from 15 residues. In DNA form, the CDR3 reads TGTGCCAGCAGCCAACAGGGAACTTCTGGAAACACCATATATTTT. This sequence encodes CASSQQGTSGNTIYF.

The CDR3 spells CASSTSYYNEQFF. The CDR3 bases are TGTGCCAGTAGTACTAGCTACTACAATGAGCAGTTCTTC. V and J are TRBV19 and TRBJ2-1; possibly TRBD2 for D (5 bases). CDR3 length: 13 residues. Germline V CDR1 and CDR2: LNHDA, SQIVND (reference sequence). V lost 4 bases, J lost 3 bases, and 7 bases lay in between.

The chain combines TRBV9 with TRBJ1-2; D is perhaps TRBD1 (6 bases). V lost 4 bases and J lost 2, with 12 bases in between. The germline V gene has CDR1 SGDLS and CDR2 YYNGEE. The CDR3 has 14 residues. The CDR3 coding sequence is TGTGCCAGCAGCTCTGTTACAGGGAACTATGGCTACACCTTC. As protein: CASSSVTGNYGYTF.

V is TRBV11-3 and J is TRBJ1-1; a weak D match, TRBD1 (6 bases). Germline V gene sequence: CDR1 SGHNT, CDR2 YENEEA. The CDR3 covers 17 residues. V shed 5 bases and J shed 4 bases, with 23 bases lying between them. This CDR3 is CASSPKGQGSGTTEAFF. CDR3 DNA: TGTGCCAGCAGCCCCAAGGGGCAGGGGTCAGGAACCACTGAAGCTTTCTTT. The variable domain in full, completed from reference TRBV11-3 and TRBJ1-1, reads EAGVVQSPRYKIIEKKQPVAFWCNPISGHNTLYWYLQNLGQGPELLIRYENEEAVDDSQLPKDRFSAERLKGVDSTLKIQPAELGDSAVYLCASSPKGQGSGTTEAFFGQGTRLTVV.

J is TRBJ2-4 and V is TRBV5-8; D may be TRBD1 (5 bases). The CDR3 covers 15 residues. Trimming shortened V by 4 bases and J by 7 bases, and 18 bases separated the two germline ends. Looked up from germline, CDR1 is SGHTS and CDR2 is YDEGEE. The CDR3 sequence is CASSLGPLVSNIQYF. In DNA, the CDR3 is TGTGCCAGCAGCCTGGGGCCCCTAGTTTCGAACATTCAGTACTTC.

This clone was recorded only once. The chain recombines TRBV15 with TRBJ2-3; TRBD2 aligns across 10 bases. CDR1 LNHNV and CDR2 YYDKDF come from the germline V gene (reference sequence). This CDR3 contains 16 residues. J was trimmed by 4 bases and V by 2 bases; bases with no gene match: 6. Here the CDR3 DNA reads TGTGCCACCAGCAGACGAGCGGGGGGGCGCCCAGATACGCAGTATTTT. Its protein product is CATSRRAGGRPDTQYF.

V and J are TRBV6-5 and TRBJ2-5; possibly TRBD2 for D (6 bases). In germline, CDR1 is MNHEY, CDR2 SVGAGI. Trimming took off 2 bases at V and 5 bases at J, with 12 bases between the two ends. This CDR3 has 14 amino acids. The CDR3 DNA reads as TGTGCCAGCAGTTACGGACGGGGGTGGGAGACCCAGTACTTC. It codes for CASSYGRGWETQYF.

The chain is built from TRBV4-1 and TRBJ1-2; D gene ambiguous. Germline values: CDR1 MGHRA, CDR2 YSYEKL. This CDR3 has 13 amino acids. V lost 4 bases to trimming and J lost 2 bases, with 8 bases between them. CDR3 residues: CASSPQTNYGYTF. As DNA, the CDR3 is TGCGCCAGCAGCCCACAGACCAACTATGGCTACACCTTC.

This rearrangement joins TRBV6-2 or TRBV6-3 to TRBJ2-3, with a weak D call TRBD1 (5 bases). This CDR3 spans 15 amino acids. V was trimmed by 4 bases and J by 4 bases, leaving 15 bases between them. The V gene's germline CDR1 is MNHEY and CDR2 SVGEGT. CDR3: CASSSPEWGSDTQYF. In DNA form, the CDR3 reads TGTGCCAGCAGTTCCCCCGAATGGGGCTCAGATACGCAGTATTTT.

The V gene is TRBV5-5, the J gene TRBJ2-6; 9 nucleotides match TRBD1. There are 17 residues in the CDR3. Germline trimming cut 4 bases from V and 4 bases from J; bases unmatched to any gene: 9. Germline assignment: CDR1 SGHKS and CDR2 YYEKEE (reference sequence). The CDR3 spells CASSDYRGRTGANVLTF. In DNA form, the CDR3 reads TGTGCCAGCAGCGACTACAGGGGGCGCACCGGGGCCAACGTCCTGACTTTC. The entire variable domain, with the rest obtained from reference TRBV5-5 and TRBJ2-6, is as follows: DAGVTQSPTHLIKTRGQQVTLRCSPISGHKSVSWYQQVLGQGPQFIFQYYEKEERGRGNFPDRFSARQFPNYSSELNVNALLLGDSALYLCASSDYRGRTGANVLTFGAGSRLTVL.

The chain links TRBV3-1 (or the pseudogene TRBV3-2) to TRBJ2-7, with 7 positions matching TRBD1. Trimming at V came to 8 bases and at J to 2 bases, leaving 3 bases not matched to a gene. Germline-derived CDR1 and CDR2 are LGHDT and YNNKEL (reference sequence). This CDR3 spans 12 amino acids. The CDR3 protein is CASSGTAYEQYF. DNA for the CDR3: TGTGCCAGCTCCGGGACAGCCTACGAGCAGTACTTC.

This chain links TRBV28 with TRBJ2-7, with D perhaps TRBD2 (7 bases). Trimming took 5 bases from V and 3 from J, leaving 17 bases between them. Germline V lookup: CDR1 MDHEN, CDR2 SYDVKM. The CDR3 totals 15 residues. CDR3 coding DNA: TGTGCCAGCAGTACAACTGGGGGGGCCTTCTACGAGCAGTACTTC. It yields the protein CASSTTGGAFYEQYF.

The rearrangement joins TRBV10-1 to TRBJ2-3; the D is unclear. V gave up 3 bases and J gave up 3 bases, with 19 bases separating them. Germline values: CDR1 WNHNN, CDR2 SYGVQD (reference sequence). This CDR3 spans 17 amino acids. CDR3 region: CASSEILSARMTDTQYF. The DNA for the CDR3 is TGCGCCAGCAGTGAAATTCTATCCGCCAGGATGACAGATACGCAGTATTTT.

This chain uses TRBV7-3 with TRBJ2-5, with D maybe TRBD1 (5 bases). V lost 4 bases and J lost 5, with 14 bases in between. Per germline, CDR1 SGHTA and CDR2 FQGTGA. The CDR3 has 14 amino acids. The CDR3 sequence is CASSSQGFGETQYF. CDR3 DNA sequence: TGTGCCAGCAGCTCCCAGGGATTTGGGGAGACCCAGTACTTC. Using reference TRBV7-3 and TRBJ2-5 for the parts outside the CDR3, the full variable domain is GAGVSQTPSNKVTEKGKYVELRCDPISGHTALYWYRQSLGQGPEFLIYFQGTGAADDSGLPNDRFFAVRPEGSVSTLKIQRTERGDSAVYLCASSSQGFGETQYFGPGTRLLVL.

The chain has TRBV5-1 and TRBJ2-7; 8 positions agree with TRBD1. With V trimmed by 3 bases and J by 6 bases, 8 bases remained unmatched. The CDR3 covers 14 residues. The V gene's germline CDR1 is SGHRS and CDR2 YFSETQ. The CDR3 nucleotides read TGCGCCAGCAGCTCGCACAGGGGACAGGTCGAGCAGTACTTC. Translating it yields CASSSHRGQVEQYF. Combining the CDR3 with reference TRBV5-1 and TRBJ2-7 gives the whole variable domain KAGVTQTPRYLIKTRGQQVTLSCSPISGHRSVSWYQQTPGQGLQFLFEYFSETQRNKGNFPGRFSGRQFSNSRSEMNVSTLELGDSALYLCASSSHRGQVEQYFGPGTRLTVT.

The rearrangement uses TRBV7-2 and TRBJ1-2, with 7 bases fitting TRBD1. The CDR3 extends over 16 amino acids. V lost 1 base, J lost 7 bases, and 12 bases stayed unmatched. Germline CDR1 reads SGHTA; CDR2 reads FQGNSA. CDR3 nucleotides: TGTGCCAGCAGCTTAGTCCTCCCACGACAGGGACTTGGCTACACCTTC. It codes for CASSLVLPRQGLGYTF.

The count of this clone is one. The chain uses TRBV4-1 and TRBJ2-3; D not resolved. Trimming stripped 0 bases from V and 2 bases from J, with 9 bases between. The germline V gene encodes CDR1 MGHRA and CDR2 YSYEKL. CDR3 length: 15 amino acids. The CDR3 nucleotides read TGCGCCAGCAGCCAAGACCCCCTCTACACAGATACGCAGTATTTT. Translation: CASSQDPLYTDTQYF.

In this sample, this clone turned up once. The rearrangement joins TRBV5-1 to TRBJ1-2; D perhaps matches TRBD1 (5 bases). In germline, CDR1 is SGHRS, CDR2 YFSETQ. The ends were cut back, 2 bases at V and 7 bases at J, with 12 bases in the middle. The CDR3 loop spans 13 amino acids. CDR3 in amino acids: CASSFTRGGGYTF. The CDR3 DNA reads TGCGCCAGCAGCTTCACGCGGGGGGGTGGCTACACCTTC. Full variable domain (remainder filled in from reference TRBV5-1 and TRBJ1-2): KAGVTQTPRYLIKTRGQQVTLSCSPISGHRSVSWYQQTPGQGLQFLFEYFSETQRNKGNFPGRFSGRQFSNSRSEMNVSTLELGDSALYLCASSFTRGGGYTFGSGTRLTVV.

Only one count was recorded for this clone. The gene calls are TRBV18 and TRBJ1-2; 7 bases map to TRBD1. Trimming cost V 6 bases and J 1 base; bases outside gene matches: 11. There are 16 residues in the CDR3. CDR1 is KGHSH, CDR2 LQKENI, per germline. The chain's CDR3 is CASSFDRARDNYGYTF. CDR3 nucleotides: TGTGCCAGCTCGTTTGACAGGGCCCGGGATAACTATGGCTACACCTTC.

The sample holds one count of this clone. The gene calls are TRBV3-1 (or the pseudogene TRBV3-2) and TRBJ1-1; maybe TRBD1 (5 bases). The CDR3 has 15 amino acids. V was pared by 0 bases and J by 4 bases, with 12 bases between. Germline CDR1 LGHDT, CDR2 YNNKEL (reference sequence). CDR3 bases: TGTGCCAGCAGCCAAGATTCAGGGCAAAGCACTGAAGCTTTCTTT. It specifies CASSQDSGQSTEAFF.

The V call is TRBV9, the J call TRBJ2-6, with 7 bases aligning to TRBD1. V shed 3 bases and J 0 bases; nucleotides not matched to a gene: 15. Germline assignment: CDR1 SGDLS and CDR2 YYNGEE. This CDR3 comprises 20 residues. The DNA for the CDR3 is TGTGCCAGCAGCGGTCGACAGGGCTACTACCAAAACTCTGGGGCCAACGTCCTGACTTTC. Encoded protein: CASSGRQGYYQNSGANVLTF.

V gene TRBV19 combines with J gene TRBJ2-3; 7 nucleotides match TRBD2. Germline V gene data show CDR1 as LNHDA and CDR2 as SQIVND (reference sequence). CDR3 length: 14 amino acids. The junction had 5 bases not matched to a gene; V was cut back by 6 bases and J by 2 bases. CDR3 sequence (DNA): TGTGCCAGTAGCCGACTAGCCTTCACAGATACGCAGTATTTT. This gives the protein CASSRLAFTDTQYF.

The chain employs TRBV6-1 and TRBJ2-1; D uncertain. Germline V gives CDR1 MNHNS, CDR2 SASEGT. This CDR3 has 12 residues. Trimming pared 2 bases from V and 4 bases from J, leaving 3 bases between. DNA of the CDR3: TGTGCCAGCAGTGAACGGTACAATGAGCAGTTCTTC. It yields the protein CASSERYNEQFF.

The chain carries TRBV11-2 and TRBJ2-4, with a weak D call TRBD1 (6 bases). Germline CDR1 SGHAT, CDR2 FQNNGV. The germline V and J ends were trimmed by 3 bases and 7 bases, with 22 bases remaining between them. This CDR3 comprises 17 residues. The CDR3 DNA reads as TGTGCCAGCAGCTTTTCACGAACACAGGGAAAGGTGAACATTCAGTACTTC. Translating gives CASSFSRTQGKVNIQYF.

The chain uses TRBV7-2 and TRBJ2-1; TRBD2 matches at 7 bases. The trim removed 3 bases at V and 0 bases at J, leaving 2 bases unmatched. Looked up from germline, CDR1 is SGHTA and CDR2 is FQGNSA. The CDR3 sequence is 15 residues long. In DNA, the CDR3 is TGTGCCAGCAGCTTGGGGGGGAACTCCTACAATGAGCAGTTCTTC. This gives the protein CASSLGGNSYNEQFF.

V gene TRBV7-2 combines with J gene TRBJ1-1; 7 nucleotides line up with TRBD1. This CDR3 spans 12 amino acids. The germline V gene has CDR1 SGHTA and CDR2 FQGNSA. The V gene end was trimmed by 5 bases and the J gene end by 5 bases; junction bases not matched to a gene: 2. DNA of the CDR3: TGTGCCAGCAGCCTGACAGGGACTGAAGCTTTCTTT. Its protein is CASSLTGTEAFF.